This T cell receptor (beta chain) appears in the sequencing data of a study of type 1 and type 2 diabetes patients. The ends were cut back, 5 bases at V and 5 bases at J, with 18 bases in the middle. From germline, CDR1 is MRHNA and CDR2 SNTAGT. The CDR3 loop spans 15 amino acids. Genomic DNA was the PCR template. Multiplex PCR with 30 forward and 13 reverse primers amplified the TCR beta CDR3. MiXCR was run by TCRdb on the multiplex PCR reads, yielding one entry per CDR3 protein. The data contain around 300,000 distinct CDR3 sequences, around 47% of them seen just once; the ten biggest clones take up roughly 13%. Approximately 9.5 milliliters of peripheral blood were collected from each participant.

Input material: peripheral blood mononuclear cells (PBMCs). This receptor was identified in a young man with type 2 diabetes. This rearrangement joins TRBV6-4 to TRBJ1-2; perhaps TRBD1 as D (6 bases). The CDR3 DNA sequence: TGTGCCAGCAGTTTACAATCGACAGGAGCATATGGCTACACCTTC. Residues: CASSLQSTGAYGYTF.